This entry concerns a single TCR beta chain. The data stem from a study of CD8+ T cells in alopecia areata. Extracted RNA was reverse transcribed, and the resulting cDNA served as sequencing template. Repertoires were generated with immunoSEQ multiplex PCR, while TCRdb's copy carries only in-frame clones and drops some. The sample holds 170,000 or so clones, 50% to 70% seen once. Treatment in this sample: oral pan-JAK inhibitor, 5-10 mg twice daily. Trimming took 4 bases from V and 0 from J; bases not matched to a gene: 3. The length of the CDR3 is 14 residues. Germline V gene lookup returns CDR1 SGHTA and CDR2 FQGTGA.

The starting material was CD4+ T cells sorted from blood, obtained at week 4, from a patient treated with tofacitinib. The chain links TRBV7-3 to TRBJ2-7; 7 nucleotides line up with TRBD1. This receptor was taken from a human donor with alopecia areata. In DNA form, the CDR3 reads TGTGCCAGCAGCTCTCGACAGGGCTCCTACGAGCAGTACTTC. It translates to CASSSRQGSYEQYF. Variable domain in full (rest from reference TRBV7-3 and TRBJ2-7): GAGVSQTPSNKVTEKGKYVELRCDPISGHTALYWYRQSLGQGPEFLIYFQGTGAADDSGLPNDRFFAVRPEGSVSTLKIQRTERGDSAVYLCASSSRQGSYEQYFGPGTRLTVT.